This T cell receptor beta chain is from a study of technical replicates of blood from a few donors. Repertoires were generated with immunoSEQ multiplex PCR, while TCRdb's copy carries only in-frame clones and drops some. The sample holds nearly 80,000 clones, 95% to 97% seen once. V was pared by 5 bases and J by 7 bases, with 14 bases between. Looked up from germline, CDR1 is SGHTA and CDR2 is FQGTGA. This CDR3 comprises 13 residues. The source of this sequence is a human donor in good health. Material: T cells isolated from PBMCs. This chain links TRBV7-3 with TRBJ1-2; D unclear. CDR3 nucleotide sequence: TGTGCCAGCAGCACGCGGCCCGGCCGTGGCTACACCTTC. The encoded protein is CASSTRPGRGYTF.